Listed below are T cell receptor beta chains from one sample, sequenced in a study of T cells in Graves' hyperthyroidism and ophthalmopathy. TCRdb reprocessed the multiplex PCR reads with MiXCR, giving one entry per CDR3 protein. The sample includes 650,000 to 700,000 distinct CDR3 sequences, approximately 15% of them seen just once. Sequencing was done on a sample of blood. The receptors originated from a man in his fifties with Graves' hyperthyroidism. Both conserved end residues are part of each CDR3. The order of the fields is CDR3 protein, CDR3 DNA, D gene, J gene, clone size, V gene. D genes are given only for firm matches. Clone size is shown for a subset of rows, as once, few, many or a class of expanded clone.

CDR3aa: CASSGDAETQYF; CDR3nt: TGTGCCAGCAGCGGGGATGCAGAGACCCAGTACTTC; d_gene: -; j_gene: TRBJ2-5; abundance: few; v_gene: TRBV9
CDR3aa: CASSPPWTGFISYEQYF; CDR3nt: TGTGCCAGCTCACCACCATGGACAGGGTTTATTTCCTACGAGCAGTACTTC; d_gene: TRBD1; j_gene: TRBJ2-7; abundance: few; v_gene: TRBV18
CDR3aa: CATSPGQGAYNEQFF; CDR3nt: TGTGCCACCAGCCCGGGACAGGGGGCCTACAATGAGCAGTTCTTC; d_gene: TRBD1; j_gene: TRBJ2-1; abundance: few; v_gene: TRBV24-1
CDR3aa: CASTHLSETGETQYF; CDR3nt: TGTGCCAGCACACACCTGTCCGAGACAGGAGAGACCCAGTACTTC; d_gene: -; j_gene: TRBJ2-5; abundance: many; v_gene: TRBV28
CDR3aa: CSENRAINSDTQYF; CDR3nt: TGCAGCGAGAACAGGGCTATTAATTCAGATACGCAGTATTTT; d_gene: -; j_gene: TRBJ2-3; abundance: -; v_gene: TRBV29-1
CDR3aa: CASSPTTWTSGSSYEQYF; CDR3nt: TGTGCCAGCAGTCCCACCACCTGGACTAGCGGGAGCTCCTACGAGCAGTACTTC; d_gene: TRBD2; j_gene: TRBJ2-7; abundance: many; v_gene: TRBV6-2/TRBV6-3
CDR3aa: CATSDLGTSGSTDTQYF; CDR3nt: TGTGCCACCAGTGATCTAGGGACTAGCGGGAGCACAGATACGCAGTATTTT; d_gene: TRBD2; j_gene: TRBJ2-3; abundance: -; v_gene: TRBV24-1
CDR3aa: CASSPPTHGEQFF; CDR3nt: TGTGCCAGCTCGCCTCCTACCCACGGTGAGCAGTTCTTC; d_gene: -; j_gene: TRBJ2-1; abundance: -; v_gene: TRBV18
CDR3aa: CASSQTSGWYNEQFF; CDR3nt: TGTGCCAGCAGCCAAACTAGCGGGTGGTACAATGAGCAGTTCTTC; d_gene: TRBD2; j_gene: TRBJ2-1; abundance: -; v_gene: TRBV7-2
CDR3aa: CASSQTESRDIHTGELFF; CDR3nt: TGTGCCAGCAGCCAAACAGAAAGCCGGGACATTCACACCGGGGAGCTGTTTTTT; d_gene: -; j_gene: TRBJ2-2; abundance: few; v_gene: TRBV3-1
CDR3aa: CASSWSYRSNEQFF; CDR3nt: TGTGCCAGTAGTTGGAGTTACAGATCAAATGAGCAGTTCTTC; d_gene: -; j_gene: TRBJ2-1; abundance: -; v_gene: TRBV19
CDR3aa: CASSAGTVGTEAFF; CDR3nt: TGCGCCAGCAGCGCAGGGACGGTTGGAACTGAAGCTTTCTTT; d_gene: -; j_gene: TRBJ1-1; abundance: few; v_gene: TRBV5-1
CDR3aa: CSAPRPGGGNEQFF; CDR3nt: TGCAGTGCTCCTCGGCCAGGGGGGGGGAATGAGCAGTTCTTC; d_gene: -; j_gene: TRBJ2-1; abundance: -; v_gene: TRBV20-1
CDR3aa: CASSGTGQNYGYTF; CDR3nt: TGTGCCAGCAGTGGCACAGGACAAAACTATGGCTACACCTTC; d_gene: -; j_gene: TRBJ1-2; abundance: many; v_gene: TRBV2
CDR3aa: CASSPSSGRARDEQYF; CDR3nt: TGTGCCAGCAGCCCCAGTAGCGGGAGGGCCCGGGACGAGCAGTACTTC; d_gene: TRBD2; j_gene: TRBJ2-7; abundance: few; v_gene: TRBV7-2
CDR3aa: CASISGGVGNIQYF; CDR3nt: TGTGCCAGCATATCAGGGGGCGTAGGAAACATTCAGTACTTC; d_gene: TRBD1; j_gene: TRBJ2-4; abundance: -; v_gene: TRBV28
CDR3aa: CASSLATSVGTDTQYF; CDR3nt: TGTGCCAGCAGTTTAGCTACTAGCGTGGGCACAGATACGCAGTATTTT; d_gene: TRBD2; j_gene: TRBJ2-3; abundance: many; v_gene: TRBV12-3/TRBV12-4
CDR3aa: CASRPPGTVYNSPLHF; CDR3nt: TGTGCCAGCAGGCCCCCCGGGACAGTCTATAATTCACCCCTCCACTTT; d_gene: TRBD1; j_gene: TRBJ1-6; abundance: few; v_gene: TRBV7-9
CDR3aa: CASSFSGTEEGELFF; CDR3nt: TGTGCCAGCAGCTTCTCTGGGACAGAGGAAGGGGAGCTGTTTTTT; d_gene: TRBD1; j_gene: TRBJ2-2; abundance: many; v_gene: TRBV7-9
CDR3aa: CASRPGTGDLEETQYF; CDR3nt: TGTGCCAGCCGTCCCGGAACAGGGGACTTAGAGGAGACCCAGTACTTC; d_gene: -; j_gene: TRBJ2-5; abundance: many; v_gene: TRBV6-2/TRBV6-3
CDR3aa: CASSLSRPTYEQYF; CDR3nt: TGTGCCAGCAGTTTAAGCAGGCCAACCTACGAGCAGTACTTC; d_gene: -; j_gene: TRBJ2-7; abundance: many; v_gene: TRBV28
CDR3aa: CASRPDTPRQPQHF; CDR3nt: TGTGCCAGCAGGCCCGACACCCCTCGTCAGCCCCAGCATTTT; d_gene: -; j_gene: TRBJ1-5; abundance: few; v_gene: TRBV28
CDR3aa: CASSHQLNTEAFF; CDR3nt: TGTGCCAGCAGCCATCAGTTGAACACTGAAGCTTTCTTT; d_gene: -; j_gene: TRBJ1-1; abundance: many; v_gene: TRBV3-1
CDR3aa: CASSQGAGNEQFF; CDR3nt: TGTGCCAGCAGTCAGGGAGCGGGCAATGAGCAGTTCTTC; d_gene: -; j_gene: TRBJ2-1; abundance: many; v_gene: TRBV6-1
CDR3aa: CASSQEGLLLNIQYF; CDR3nt: TGTGCCAGCAGCCAAGAAGGGCTACTGTTAAACATTCAGTACTTC; d_gene: -; j_gene: TRBJ2-4; abundance: -; v_gene: TRBV14
CDR3aa: CASSLVEVLYEQYF; CDR3nt: TGTGCCAGCAGCTTAGTTGAGGTTCTCTACGAGCAGTACTTC; d_gene: -; j_gene: TRBJ2-7; abundance: few; v_gene: TRBV7-9
CDR3aa: CASGFTGGPYEQYF; CDR3nt: TGTGCCAGCGGCTTTACGGGAGGGCCCTACGAGCAGTACTTC; d_gene: TRBD2; j_gene: TRBJ2-7; abundance: -; v_gene: TRBV5-5
CDR3aa: CSASETSSSYNEQFF; CDR3nt: TGCAGTGCTTCCGAGACTAGCAGCTCATACAATGAGCAGTTCTTC; d_gene: TRBD2; j_gene: TRBJ2-1; abundance: once; v_gene: TRBV20-1
CDR3aa: CASSSMGGAETQYF; CDR3nt: TGTGCCAGCAGTTCCATGGGGGGTGCAGAGACCCAGTACTTC; d_gene: -; j_gene: TRBJ2-5; abundance: many; v_gene: TRBV12-3/TRBV12-4
CDR3aa: CASSGTGERQPQHF; CDR3nt: TGTGCCAGCAGCGGGACAGGGGAGAGACAGCCCCAGCATTTT; d_gene: TRBD1; j_gene: TRBJ1-5; abundance: many; v_gene: TRBV2
CDR3aa: CSARDTGRDYGYTF; CDR3nt: TGCAGTGCTAGAGATACAGGGAGGGACTATGGCTACACCTTC; d_gene: -; j_gene: TRBJ1-2; abundance: many; v_gene: TRBV20-1
CDR3aa: CASSPLGLRTHGYTF; CDR3nt: TGTGCCAGCAGCCCTCTGGGGTTACGGACGCATGGCTACACCTTC; d_gene: -; j_gene: TRBJ1-2; abundance: -; v_gene: TRBV7-9
CDR3aa: CASSEGQFYSNQPQHF; CDR3nt: TGTGCCAGCAGTGAGGGACAGTTTTATAGCAATCAGCCCCAGCATTTT; d_gene: TRBD1; j_gene: TRBJ1-5; abundance: many; v_gene: TRBV2
CDR3aa: CASKSVSNQPQHF; CDR3nt: TGTGCCAGCAAATCGGTTAGCAACCAGCCCCAGCATTTT; d_gene: -; j_gene: TRBJ1-5; abundance: -; v_gene: TRBV6-1
CDR3aa: CASSEREGLKDEQYF; CDR3nt: TGTGCCAGCAGCGAGCGGGAGGGCCTGAAAGACGAGCAGTACTTC; d_gene: TRBD2; j_gene: TRBJ2-7; abundance: -; v_gene: TRBV9
CDR3aa: CASTGDLNQPQHF; CDR3nt: TGTGCCAGCACCGGAGACCTTAATCAGCCCCAGCATTTT; d_gene: -; j_gene: TRBJ1-5; abundance: few; v_gene: TRBV27
CDR3aa: CASSYSGTGYTGELFF; CDR3nt: TGTGCCAGCAGTTACTCCGGGACAGGATACACCGGGGAGCTGTTTTTT; d_gene: TRBD1; j_gene: TRBJ2-2; abundance: -; v_gene: TRBV6-5
CDR3aa: CASSPGQHYGYTF; CDR3nt: TGTGCCAGCAGTCCGGGACAGCACTATGGCTACACCTTC; d_gene: TRBD1; j_gene: TRBJ1-2; abundance: few; v_gene: TRBV27
CDR3aa: CASRGGSGQPQHF; CDR3nt: TGTGCCAGCAGGGGGGGAAGTGGCCAGCCCCAGCATTTT; d_gene: -; j_gene: TRBJ1-5; abundance: many; v_gene: TRBV6-1
CDR3aa: CASSERWGAEGYTF; CDR3nt: TGTGCCAGCAGCGAGAGGTGGGGGGCCGAGGGCTACACCTTC; d_gene: -; j_gene: TRBJ1-2; abundance: few; v_gene: TRBV9
CDR3aa: CASRGQGTLYGYTF; CDR3nt: TGTGCCAGCAGAGGACAGGGAACCCTCTATGGCTACACCTTC; d_gene: TRBD1; j_gene: TRBJ1-2; abundance: few; v_gene: TRBV25-1
CDR3aa: CASSRGSPEHGEQFF; CDR3nt: TGTGCCAGCAGTCGAGGATCCCCCGAGCACGGTGAGCAGTTCTTC; d_gene: -; j_gene: TRBJ2-1; abundance: many; v_gene: TRBV2
CDR3aa: CASSIVLAVTPYNEQFF; CDR3nt: TGTGCCAGTAGTATAGTTCTAGCGGTTACCCCTTACAATGAGCAGTTCTTC; d_gene: TRBD2; j_gene: TRBJ2-1; abundance: few; v_gene: TRBV19
CDR3aa: CASSNREGEKLFF; CDR3nt: TGTGCCAGTTCCAACAGGGAGGGAGAAAAACTGTTTTTT; d_gene: -; j_gene: TRBJ1-4; abundance: many; v_gene: TRBV19
CDR3aa: CATSDLPGWGNTGELFF; CDR3nt: TGTGCCACCAGTGATTTGCCGGGTTGGGGGAACACCGGGGAGCTGTTTTTT; d_gene: -; j_gene: TRBJ2-2; abundance: -; v_gene: TRBV24-1
CDR3aa: CSAIGTSGGETQYF; CDR3nt: TGCAGTGCTATCGGGACTAGCGGTGGAGAGACCCAGTACTTC; d_gene: TRBD2; j_gene: TRBJ2-5; abundance: many; v_gene: TRBV20-1
CDR3aa: CASSLASKGGADTQYF; CDR3nt: TGTGCCAGCAGCTTGGCCAGTAAAGGGGGGGCAGATACGCAGTATTTT; d_gene: -; j_gene: TRBJ2-3; abundance: -; v_gene: TRBV5-8
CDR3aa: CASSPGSAGETQYF; CDR3nt: TGTGCCAGCTCACCAGGCAGTGCGGGAGAGACCCAGTACTTC; d_gene: -; j_gene: TRBJ2-5; abundance: many; v_gene: TRBV18
CDR3aa: CASSLQAAKNEKLFF; CDR3nt: TGCGCCAGCAGCTTGCAAGCAGCAAAGAATGAAAAACTGTTTTTT; d_gene: -; j_gene: TRBJ1-4; abundance: few; v_gene: TRBV5-1
CDR3aa: CASTRPGLITDTQYF; CDR3nt: TGTGCCAGCACTCGACCAGGACTGATCACAGATACGCAGTATTTT; d_gene: -; j_gene: TRBJ2-3; abundance: -; v_gene: TRBV6-2/TRBV6-3
CDR3aa: CASSQDRTVNEKLFF; CDR3nt: TGTGCCAGCAGCCAAGATAGGACAGTCAATGAAAAACTGTTTTTT; d_gene: -; j_gene: TRBJ1-4; abundance: few; v_gene: TRBV4-2
CDR3aa: CSVEDHRGNEQYF; CDR3nt: TGCAGCGTTGAAGATCACAGGGGGAACGAGCAGTACTTC; d_gene: TRBD1; j_gene: TRBJ2-7; abundance: many; v_gene: TRBV29-1